This is a list of T cell receptor beta chains from one sample in a study of CD8 T cells in ankylosing spondylitis. TCRdb redid the calling of the 5' RACE reads with MiXCR, one entry per CDR3 protein. The data hold fewer than 30,000 distinct CDR3 sequences, with 2.5% to 3% observed a single time. The material sequenced was blood, either unsorted or a sorted T cell fraction (not recorded which). All receptors come from a female donor with ankylosing spondylitis or in good health (not recorded which). CDR3s include the opening cysteine and the closing phenylalanine or tryptophan. D genes are given only for firm matches. Each size is once, few, many or a size class.

>TRBJ2-3|TRBV9|many|NA
TGTGCCAGCAGCGCCCGTAAGGACAGCATCACGGGGACGCAGTATTTT
CASSARKDSITGTQYF
>TRBJ2-5|TRBV9|many|NA
TGTGCCAGCAGCGGATACAGAGGAGGTCAAGAGACCCAGTACTTC
CASSGYRGGQETQYF
>TRBJ2-5|TRBV9|many|TRBD2
TGTGCCAGCAGCCCGAGTTCCGGACTAGCCTTGGAGACCCAGTACTTC
CASSPSSGLALETQYF
>TRBJ2-7|TRBV9|many|TRBD2
TGTGCCAGTGGAGCGGGGTCTAAATACGAGCAGTACTTC
CASGAGSKYEQYF
>TRBJ1-6|TRBV9|many|NA
TGTGCCAGCAGCGTAGACCCCGGGGGGGCCAATTCACCCCTCCACTTT
CASSVDPGGANSPLHF
>TRBJ2-7|TRBV9|many|TRBD1
TGTGCCAGCAGCGACGCCGGGACAGGGGAATACGAGCAGTACTTC
CASSDAGTGEYEQYF
>TRBJ2-1|TRBV9|many|NA
TGTGCCAGCAGCGCCTGGGGGGCCGAGACCCATGAGCAGTTCTTC
CASSAWGAETHEQFF
>TRBJ2-3|TRBV9|many|TRBD2
TGTGCCAGCAGCGCCTCCAGTATGGCGGGGACTATTCGACGCACAGATACGCAGTATTTT
CASSASSMAGTIRRTDTQYF
>TRBJ2-1|TRBV9|many|NA
TGTGCCAGCGGGCGGGCCTCCTACAATGAGCAGTTCTTC
CASGRASYNEQFF
>TRBJ1-6|TRBV9|many|NA
TGTGCCAGCAGCGCCCAGCGGAGCTCCTATAATTCACCCCTCCACTTT
CASSAQRSSYNSPLHF
>TRBJ2-7|TRBV9|many|NA
TGTGCCAGCAGCGTAGAGGGAACCGGCCAGGGTGGACAGTACTTC
CASSVEGTGQGGQYF
>TRBJ1-2|TRBV6-6|many|NA
TGTGCCCCCACGTACCTCCCGGATGGCTACACCTTC
CAPTYLPDGYTF
>TRBJ2-1|TRBV9|medium-sized|NA
TGTGCCAGCACGCGGGACCCGGGTGATGAGCAGTTCTTC
CASTRDPGDEQFF
>TRBJ2-1|TRBV9|many|TRBD2
TGTGCCAGCAGCGTGGTAGCGGGGAACTACAATGAGCAGTTCTTC
CASSVVAGNYNEQFF